In this sample, the clone carrying this TCR beta chain turned up many times. This record belongs to a study of blood T cell repertoires in COVID-19. The CDR3 is made up of 14 amino acids. Trimming took off 5 bases at V and 4 bases at J, with 11 bases between the two ends. In germline, CDR1 is KGHDR, CDR2 SFDVKD. Produced via immunoSEQ multiplex PCR; TCRdb's table is partial and in-frame only. The sample comprises some 180,000 clones, 85% to 90% of which are singletons, and 5% to 8% rests with the top ten. This chain uses TRBV24-1 with TRBJ1-5; a weak D match, TRBD1 (5 bases). This receptor was taken from a man aged 40-49 years who had recovered from COVID-19. The sequencing sample was made of PBMCs or T cells enriched from blood (not recorded which). The CDR3 here is CATSGGTVNQPQHF. The CDR3 DNA reads as TGTGCCACCAGTGGCGGGACGGTAAATCAGCCCCAGCATTTT.